Listed below are T cell receptor beta chains from one sample, sequenced in a study of identical twins. TCRdb called the 5' RACE reads again in MiXCR, with one record for every CDR3 protein. The sample includes hundreds of thousands of distinct CDR3 sequences, roughly an eighth of them seen just once. A further study also used this sample, focusing on yellow fever vaccine responses in identical twins.

The material sequenced was PBMCs. These receptors were collected from a woman between 18 and 30 years old in good health. CDR3s include the opening cysteine and the closing phenylalanine or tryptophan. Fields, in order: clone size, V gene, J gene, D gene, CDR3 DNA, CDR3 protein. D genes are given only for firm matches. A row's size may be missing; if present it is once, few, many or a size class.

abundance: many
v_gene: TRBV12-3/TRBV12-4
j_gene: TRBJ1-4
d_gene: NA
CDR3nt: TGTGCCAGCAGCGTATGGGGAAAACTGTTTTTT
CDR3aa: CASSVWGKLFF

abundance: many
v_gene: TRBV15
j_gene: TRBJ2-4
d_gene: NA
CDR3nt: TGTGCCACCTCGCGGGTCAAAAACATTCAGTACTTC
CDR3aa: CATSRVKNIQYF

abundance: few
v_gene: TRBV5-1
j_gene: TRBJ2-3
d_gene: TRBD2
CDR3nt: TGCGCCAGCAGCATGGGGACTATTACTAAGAAAAGAGATACGCAGTATTTT
CDR3aa: CASSMGTITKKRDTQYF

abundance: many
v_gene: TRBV24-1
j_gene: TRBJ2-3
d_gene: NA
CDR3nt: TGTGCCACCAGTCGGACGGCGAGCACAGATACGCAGTATTTT
CDR3aa: CATSRTASTDTQYF

abundance: once
v_gene: TRBV25-1
j_gene: TRBJ2-2
d_gene: TRBD2
CDR3nt: TGTGCCAGCAGTGCTATAGCGGGAGGGCCCAACACCGGGGAGCTGTTTTTT
CDR3aa: CASSAIAGGPNTGELFF

abundance: few
v_gene: TRBV7-2
j_gene: TRBJ2-5
d_gene: NA
CDR3nt: TGTGCCAGCAGCTTAGCGGTGTTAGGAGAGACCCAGTACTTC
CDR3aa: CASSLAVLGETQYF

abundance: once
v_gene: TRBV24-1
j_gene: TRBJ1-5
d_gene: NA
CDR3nt: TGTGCCACCAGTGATTCCCTGGGGGGTCAGCCCCAGCATTTT
CDR3aa: CATSDSLGGQPQHF

abundance: NA
v_gene: TRBV3-1
j_gene: TRBJ1-1
d_gene: NA
CDR3nt: TGTGCCAGCAGCCAAGCGAAGAACGGCCCTGAAGCTTTCTTT
CDR3aa: CASSQAKNGPEAFF

abundance: NA
v_gene: TRBV7-9
j_gene: TRBJ2-5
d_gene: NA
CDR3nt: TGTGCCAGCAGCGCCCTCGGGACCCCACAAGAGACCCAGTACTTC
CDR3aa: CASSALGTPQETQYF

abundance: few
v_gene: TRBV20-1
j_gene: TRBJ1-1
d_gene: NA
CDR3nt: TGCAGTGCTAGAGAGGGGACATCGAACACTGAAGCTTTCTTT
CDR3aa: CSAREGTSNTEAFF

abundance: few
v_gene: TRBV7-9
j_gene: TRBJ1-2
d_gene: NA
CDR3nt: TGTGCCAGCAGCTTTGACCGCTACGGGTATGGCTACACCTTC
CDR3aa: CASSFDRYGYGYTF

abundance: NA
v_gene: TRBV24-1
j_gene: TRBJ2-4
d_gene: NA
CDR3nt: TGTGCCACCAGTGATTCGGGGAAAAACATTCAGTACTTC
CDR3aa: CATSDSGKNIQYF

abundance: few
v_gene: TRBV5-6
j_gene: TRBJ2-1
d_gene: NA
CDR3nt: TGTGCCAGCAGCTCCACTAGGATAAGCGTCTTC
CDR3aa: CASSSTRISVF

abundance: many
v_gene: TRBV28
j_gene: TRBJ1-6
d_gene: NA
CDR3nt: TGTGCCAGTTACCCAGGGGTTGGTTCACCCCTCCACTTT
CDR3aa: CASYPGVGSPLHF

abundance: few
v_gene: TRBV7-6
j_gene: TRBJ2-5
d_gene: NA
CDR3nt: TGTGCCAGCAGCTTAGAGGGAACGGAGACCCAGTACTTC
CDR3aa: CASSLEGTETQYF

abundance: few
v_gene: TRBV6-1
j_gene: TRBJ2-7
d_gene: TRBD2
CDR3nt: TGTGCCAGCAGTGTAGCGGGAGGGCCGAAAGGCTACGAGCAGTACTTC
CDR3aa: CASSVAGGPKGYEQYF

abundance: NA
v_gene: TRBV20-1
j_gene: TRBJ2-2
d_gene: NA
CDR3nt: TGCAGTGCCCCGGTGGACTATAAGCCCGGGGAGCTGTTTTTT
CDR3aa: CSAPVDYKPGELFF

abundance: NA
v_gene: TRBV7-8
j_gene: TRBJ2-3
d_gene: TRBD1
CDR3nt: TGTGCCAGCAGCAAAAAGACAGGGCTCCCAGATACGCAGTATTTT
CDR3aa: CASSKKTGLPDTQYF

abundance: few
v_gene: TRBV27
j_gene: TRBJ2-5
d_gene: TRBD2
CDR3nt: TGTGCCAGCAGACCCCGGGGCGGGGGGGCAGAGACCCAGTACTTC
CDR3aa: CASRPRGGGAETQYF

abundance: few
v_gene: TRBV27
j_gene: TRBJ1-2
d_gene: NA
CDR3nt: TGTGCCAGCAGTTTACAAGGGATTTCCCGGGATGGCTACACCTTC
CDR3aa: CASSLQGISRDGYTF

abundance: NA
v_gene: TRBV10-2
j_gene: TRBJ2-4
d_gene: TRBD2
CDR3nt: TGCGCCAGCAGTGAGTCGGCTAGCGGGGCTCTGATAAAAAACATTCAGTACTTC
CDR3aa: CASSESASGALIKNIQYF

abundance: many
v_gene: TRBV12-3/TRBV12-4
j_gene: TRBJ2-5
d_gene: NA
CDR3nt: TGTGCCAGCAGTTTAATGGAGGGACGAGAGACCCAGTACTTC
CDR3aa: CASSLMEGRETQYF

abundance: NA
v_gene: TRBV2
j_gene: TRBJ2-5
d_gene: NA
CDR3nt: TGTGCCAGCAGTGAAGCTCTGGGGGGAACTCCAACTATCGGAGAGACCCAGTACTTC
CDR3aa: CASSEALGGTPTIGETQYF

abundance: many
v_gene: TRBV4-2
j_gene: TRBJ2-1
d_gene: NA
CDR3nt: TGTGCCAGCAGCCAAGATGAAGGGAGCCCGAACAATGAGCAGTTCTTC
CDR3aa: CASSQDEGSPNNEQFF

abundance: few
v_gene: TRBV5-6
j_gene: TRBJ2-1
d_gene: TRBD1
CDR3nt: TGTGCCAGCAGCCAAGGGGGCCTCACTACCTACAATGAGCAGTTCTTC
CDR3aa: CASSQGGLTTYNEQFF

abundance: few
v_gene: TRBV2
j_gene: TRBJ2-5
d_gene: TRBD1
CDR3nt: TGTGCCAGCAACAAACAGGGGGCAGACGGGACCCAGTACTTC
CDR3aa: CASNKQGADGTQYF

abundance: NA
v_gene: TRBV27
j_gene: TRBJ2-3
d_gene: TRBD2
CDR3nt: TGTGCATACACTAGCGGGAGGGCAGGCACAGATACGCAGTATTTT
CDR3aa: CAYTSGRAGTDTQYF

abundance: many
v_gene: TRBV7-9
j_gene: TRBJ2-3
d_gene: TRBD2
CDR3nt: TGTGCCAGCAGCTTTTCGGGGGGGCCGACAGATACGCAGTATTTT
CDR3aa: CASSFSGGPTDTQYF

abundance: few
v_gene: TRBV9
j_gene: TRBJ2-3
d_gene: NA
CDR3nt: TGTGCCAGCAGCACTCGACAGGACGGAGGGGATACGCAGTATTTT
CDR3aa: CASSTRQDGGDTQYF

abundance: NA
v_gene: TRBV20-1
j_gene: TRBJ2-3
d_gene: TRBD2
CDR3nt: TGCAGTGCGCTAATCGGGGGACTAGCGGGGGGAAGCACAGATACGCAGTATTTT
CDR3aa: CSALIGGLAGGSTDTQYF

abundance: few
v_gene: TRBV27
j_gene: TRBJ2-3
d_gene: TRBD2
CDR3nt: TGTGCCAGCAGTTTCCTAGCGGGGGGTCGCACAGATACGCAGTATTTT
CDR3aa: CASSFLAGGRTDTQYF

abundance: NA
v_gene: TRBV6-2/TRBV6-3
j_gene: TRBJ1-2
d_gene: NA
CDR3nt: NA
CDR3aa: CASFLWGGYTF

abundance: many
v_gene: TRBV7-2
j_gene: TRBJ2-4
d_gene: TRBD2
CDR3nt: TGTGCCAGCAGCACAAGGACTAGCCCCAAAAACATTCAGTACTTC
CDR3aa: CASSTRTSPKNIQYF